A selection of T cell receptor beta chains follows, all from one sample in a study of T and B cells in COVID-19 patients. In TCRdb, the multiplex PCR reads were re-called with MiXCR into one record per CDR3 protein. Among about 14,000 distinct CDR3 sequences listed, roughly 27% were seen once. The material sequenced was blood. Receptor source: a human donor who had recovered from COVID-19. Both conserved end residues are part of each CDR3. Fields, in order: J gene, D gene, clone size, V gene, CDR3 protein, CDR3 DNA. D genes are given only for firm matches. Only some rows state a clone size, as once, few, many or a class for expanded clones.

TRBJ2-2,TRBD1,many,TRBV10-3,CAGGSTGYNGELFF,TGTGCCGGGGGCTCGACAGGGTACAACGGGGAGCTGTTTTTT
TRBJ1-4,-,medium-sized,TRBV19,CATWDYRAPNEKLFF,TGTGCCACCTGGGATTATCGGGCTCCTAATGAAAAACTGTTTTTT
TRBJ2-3,-,medium-sized,TRBV6-5,CASTRTVTDTQYF,TGTGCCAGCACTCGCACGGTCACAGATACGCAGTATTTT
TRBJ1-2,-,-,TRBV11-2,CASSLAVANYGYTF,TGTGCCAGCAGCTTAGCGGTTGCTAACTATGGCTACACCTTC
TRBJ2-1,TRBD2,medium-sized,TRBV29-1,CSVGPGGRAFF,TGCAGCGTTGGCCCCGGCGGGAGGGCCTTCTTC
TRBJ2-2,-,medium-sized,TRBV6-2/TRBV6-3,CASKAGEVGELFF,TGTGCCAGCAAAGCAGGGGAGGTCGGGGAGCTGTTTTTT
TRBJ2-7,-,few,TRBV5-1,CASSSGSVSPGEQYF,TGCGCCAGCAGCTCCGGAAGTGTCTCCCCGGGCGAGCAGTACTTC
TRBJ2-3,-,few,TRBV12-3/TRBV12-4,CASSFLSGTDTQYF,TGTGCCAGCAGTTTCCTCTCCGGCACAGATACGCAGTATTTT
TRBJ2-1,-,many,TRBV5-4,CASRFDSHNEQFF,TGTGCCAGCAGATTTGACAGCCACAATGAGCAGTTCTTC
TRBJ2-1,TRBD2,many,TRBV7-6,CASSLPSGTEFF,TGTGCCAGCAGCTTACCTAGCGGGACGGAGTTCTTC
TRBJ2-7,-,medium-sized,TRBV27,CASSLWGRRYEQYF,TGTGCCAGCAGTTTATGGGGTCGCAGGTACGAGCAGTACTTC
TRBJ1-1,-,-,TRBV6-1,CASSARSLNTEAFF,TGTGCCAGCAGTGCGCGATCCCTGAACACTGAAGCTTTCTTT
TRBJ2-1,-,many,TRBV13,CASSSRLGEQFF,TGTGCCAGCAGCTCCCGATTGGGTGAGCAGTTCTTC
TRBJ2-3,TRBD2,-,TRBV20-1,CSAKAGIIADTQYF,TGCAGTGCTAAAGCGGGAATTATAGCAGATACGCAGTATTTT
TRBJ2-2,TRBD1,medium-sized,TRBV5-5,CASSRDSLKNTGELFF,TGTGCCAGCAGCCGGGACAGCCTTAAGAACACCGGGGAGCTGTTTTTT
TRBJ2-7,TRBD1,-,TRBV11-2,CASINTGDRAYEQYF,TGTGCCAGCATCAACACCGGGGACAGAGCCTACGAGCAGTACTTC
TRBJ1-4,-,many,TRBV27,CASKDPGEKLFF,TGTGCCAGCAAGGACCCAGGGGAAAAACTGTTTTTT
TRBJ2-5,TRBD1,many,TRBV12-3/TRBV12-4,CASTRGAGGEETQYF,TGTGCCAGCACGAGAGGGGCAGGGGGCGAGGAGACCCAGTACTTC
TRBJ2-5,TRBD1,many,TRBV5-6,CASSLGTGHEGTQYF,TGTGCCAGCAGCTTGGGGACAGGGCATGAGGGGACCCAGTACTTC
TRBJ2-2,-,few,TRBV28,CASSFMGWNTGELFF,TGTGCCAGCAGTTTTATGGGATGGAACACCGGGGAGCTGTTTTTT
TRBJ2-7,-,-,TRBV5-1,CASSLEGPPYEQYF,TGCGCCAGCAGCTTGGAGGGTCCTCCTTACGAGCAGTACTTC
TRBJ2-2,-,many,TRBV30,CAWGDKNTGELFF,TGTGCCTGGGGGGACAAGAACACCGGGGAGCTGTTTTTT
TRBJ2-7,-,many,TRBV27,CASSLRGGGDEQYF,TGTGCCAGCAGTTTGAGGGGTGGAGGGGACGAGCAGTACTTC
TRBJ1-2,-,many,TRBV29-1,CSTTGPLSESYNYGYTF,TGCAGCACAACCGGACCCCTCAGTGAATCTTATAACTATGGCTACACCTTC
TRBJ1-2,-,-,TRBV20-1,CSAGEGANYGYTF,TGCAGTGCTGGAGAGGGGGCTAACTATGGCTACACCTTC
TRBJ2-1,TRBD2,medium-sized,TRBV12-3/TRBV12-4,CASSLYSGSNNEQFF,TGTGCCAGCAGTTTATATAGCGGGAGTAACAATGAGCAGTTCTTC
TRBJ2-5,-,many,TRBV6-1,CASSRLEGTETQYF,TGTGCCAGCAGTAGATTGGAAGGAACGGAGACCCAGTACTTC
TRBJ2-7,TRBD1,-,TRBV12-3/TRBV12-4,CASSSYFEGAEQYF,TGTGCCAGCAGTTCCTACTTCGAGGGGGCCGAGCAGTACTTC
TRBJ1-5,-,-,TRBV5-6,CASSLGGANNQPQHF,TGTGCCAGCAGCTTGGGGGGGGCAAACAATCAGCCCCAGCATTTT
TRBJ2-7,-,-,TRBV20-1,CSARVQEYEQYF,TGCAGTGCTAGAGTCCAGGAGTACGAGCAGTACTTC
TRBJ2-5,TRBD1,-,TRBV20-1,CSATGTGGVEETQYF,TGCAGTGCTACCGGGACAGGGGGAGTGGAGGAGACCCAGTACTTC
TRBJ1-5,-,few,TRBV7-2,CASSLTVPLNQPQHF,TGTGCCAGCAGCTTAACGGTACCGCTCAATCAGCCCCAGCATTTT
TRBJ2-7,-,medium-sized,TRBV19,CASSIPGPYEQYF,TGTGCCAGTAGTATCCCGGGTCCCTACGAGCAGTACTTC
TRBJ1-1,-,-,TRBV5-6,CASSLGGNTEAFF,TGTGCCAGCAGCTTAGGAGGGAACACTGAAGCTTTCTTT
TRBJ1-5,TRBD1,medium-sized,TRBV19,CASSPDRGWNQPQHF,TGTGCCAGTAGTCCAGACAGGGGGTGGAATCAGCCCCAGCATTTT
TRBJ2-1,TRBD1,medium-sized,TRBV15,CATSADRAHNEQFF,TGTGCCACCAGCGCGGACAGGGCCCACAATGAGCAGTTCTTC
TRBJ2-5,TRBD1,medium-sized,TRBV18,CASSTGQGVVETQYF,TGTGCCAGCTCAACGGGACAGGGGGTGGTGGAGACCCAGTACTTC
TRBJ2-7,TRBD1,-,TRBV24-1,CATSVPPSPGTGWYEQYF,TGTGCCACCAGTGTCCCCCCGAGCCCTGGGACAGGGTGGTACGAGCAGTACTTC
TRBJ2-2,TRBD1,medium-sized,TRBV19,CASSALTGTGGRGELFF,TGTGCCAGTAGTGCCCTTACCGGGACAGGGGGACGGGGGGAGCTGTTTTTT
TRBJ2-5,-,medium-sized,TRBV27,CASSLSAGETQETQYF,TGTGCCAGCAGTTTATCCGCCGGGGAGACACAAGAGACCCAGTACTTC
TRBJ2-1,TRBD2,-,TRBV5-1,CASSGLAGNEQFF,TGCGCCAGCAGCGGTCTAGCGGGCAATGAGCAGTTCTTC
TRBJ2-2,TRBD1,-,TRBV24-1,CATSDSETGRNTGELFF,TGTGCCACCAGTGATTCGGAGACAGGGAGAAACACCGGGGAGCTGTTTTTT
TRBJ2-1,-,-,TRBV5-4,CASSLDRTMGNEQFF,TGTGCCAGCAGCCTGGACCGAACCATGGGGAATGAGCAGTTCTTC
TRBJ1-3,TRBD1,few,TRBV20-1,CSAPDRASGNTIYF,TGCAGTGCACCAGACAGGGCCTCTGGAAACACCATATATTTT
TRBJ1-6,-,many,TRBV6-5,CATSEGPNSPLHF,TGTGCCACCTCCGAGGGCCCAAATTCACCCCTCCACTTT
TRBJ2-2,-,medium-sized,TRBV6-5,CASSYISGELFF,TGTGCCAGCAGTTACATAAGCGGGGAGCTGTTTTTT